The text below deals with one TCR beta chain. Its matching antigen is unknown. Source study methods: Junction-only sequences without quality scores came from ImmunoSEQ, so filtering differed. Produced via immunoSEQ multiplex PCR; TCRdb's table is partial and in-frame only. The DNA gave D and trimming, while V, J and clone size come from that table. This sample has some 600,000 clones, with about 95% found just once. Naive CD8 cells lacked CD45RO, underwent positive selection for CCR7 and left out terminally differentiated effector memory CD45RA+ cells. V was shortened by 5 bases and J by 0 bases, with 14 bases between the two germline ends. Germline V gene sequence: CDR1 MDHEN, CDR2 SYDVKM. The CDR3 totals 16 residues. The record originates from a study of shared clonotypes between healthy human individuals. Regarding the study as a whole: Clonotype sharing across several donors was observed for roughly 5% of naive CD4 clonotypes. Relative to memory subsets, naive subsets generally showed larger estimated richness.

The sequenced sample was naive CD8+ T cells sorted from blood. The rearrangement joins TRBV28 to TRBJ2-1, with a weak D call TRBD1 (5 bases). This receptor was taken from a woman aged 30 to 39 in good health. The chain's CDR3 is CASSPVGARSYNEQFF. Written as DNA, the CDR3 is TGTGCCAGCAGTCCAGTAGGGGCTCGCTCCTACAATGAGCAGTTCTTC.